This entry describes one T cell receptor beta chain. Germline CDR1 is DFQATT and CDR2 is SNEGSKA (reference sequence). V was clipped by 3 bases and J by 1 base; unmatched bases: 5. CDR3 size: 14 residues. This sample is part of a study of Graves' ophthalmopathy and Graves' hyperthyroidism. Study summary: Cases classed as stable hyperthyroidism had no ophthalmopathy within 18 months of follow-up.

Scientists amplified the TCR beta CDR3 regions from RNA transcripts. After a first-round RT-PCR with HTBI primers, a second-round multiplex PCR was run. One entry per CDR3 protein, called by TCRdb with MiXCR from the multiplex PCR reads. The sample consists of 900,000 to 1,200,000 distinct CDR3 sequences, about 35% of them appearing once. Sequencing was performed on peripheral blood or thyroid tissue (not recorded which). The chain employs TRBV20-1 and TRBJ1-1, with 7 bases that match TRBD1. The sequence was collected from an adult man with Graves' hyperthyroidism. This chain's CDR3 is CSASPGTENTEAFF. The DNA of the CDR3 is TGCAGTGCTAGTCCCGGGACAGAGAACACTGAAGCTTTCTTT.